The entry that follows covers one T cell receptor beta chain sequence. Its target is unknown. The data were obtained in a study of OX40 agonist ivuxolimab in advanced cancers. Study context: Prior checkpoint blockade (anti-PD-1, anti-PD-L1 or anti-CTLA-4) was permitted; around 37% had it. Study results and caveats: Relatively little clonal expansion, among the lowest observed, appeared in partial responders at 0.1-3.0 mg/kg. Nonresponders, in some cases, also had low normalized T-cell clonal expansion.

Using immunoSEQ multiplex PCR, the repertoire was profiled, and TCRdb retains in-frame clones only, with some absent. The table lists more than 50,000 clones, around four fifths of them singletons. Per the germline V gene, CDR1 is SGHAT and CDR2 is FQNNGV. This CDR3 contains 13 residues. V was clipped by 8 bases and J by 4 bases; unmatched bases: 4. The chain has TRBV11-2 and TRBJ2-7; TRBD1 aligns across 11 bases. The sample in question was CD4+ or CD8+ T cells sorted from blood, obtained in a trial of the OX40 agonist ivuxolimab. The sequence was collected from an adult with an advanced solid tumor such as melanoma, head and neck, liver or kidney cancer. CDR3 protein: CASGDRGMYEQYF. The CDR3 region has the DNA TGTGCCAGCGGGGACAGGGGGATGTACGAGCAGTACTTC.